This T cell receptor beta chain was profiled in a study of shared clonotypes between healthy human individuals. CD45RO-negative cells were positively selected for CCR7, leaving out terminally differentiated effector memory CD45RA+ cells. Notes on this clone: Its antigen is unknown.

Measured with immunoSEQ multiplex PCR; TCRdb has only the in-frame clones, and not every one. The table lists about 2.1 million clones, around 93% of them singletons, with 1.5% to 2% in the top ten. The CDR3 covers 17 residues. CDR1 and CDR2 from the germline V gene are ENHRY and SYGVKD. Trimming removed 1 base at V and 5 bases at J, with 18 bases between. Findings and caveats of the study: Shared clonotypes across all four donors exceeded non-shared ones in generation probability. For naive CD4 cells, roughly 4.8% of clonotypes were shared across a handful of donors.

This clonotype was obtained from a man between 18 and 35 years old in good health. Some clones in this sample may be carry-over from other donors' samples. The sample taken for sequencing was naive CD8+ T cells from PBMCs. The chain carries TRBV10-3 and TRBJ2-1, with D hard to call. CDR3 DNA: TGTGCCATCAGTGAGTTAGGTGTTTTGGAGCAGCACAATGAGCAGTTCTTC. Its protein is CAISELGVLEQHNEQFF.